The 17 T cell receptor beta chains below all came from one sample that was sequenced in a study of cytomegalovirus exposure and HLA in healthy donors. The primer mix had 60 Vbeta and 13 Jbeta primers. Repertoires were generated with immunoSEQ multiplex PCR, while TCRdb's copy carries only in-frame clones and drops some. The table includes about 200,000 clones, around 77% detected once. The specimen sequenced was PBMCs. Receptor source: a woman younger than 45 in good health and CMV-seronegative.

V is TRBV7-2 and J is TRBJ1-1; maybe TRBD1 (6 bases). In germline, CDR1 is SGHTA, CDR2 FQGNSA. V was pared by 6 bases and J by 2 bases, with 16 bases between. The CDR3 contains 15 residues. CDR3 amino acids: CASSRRGSLNTEAFF. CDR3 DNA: TGTGCCAGCAGTCGCAGGGGCTCCCTTAACACTGAAGCTTTCTTT.

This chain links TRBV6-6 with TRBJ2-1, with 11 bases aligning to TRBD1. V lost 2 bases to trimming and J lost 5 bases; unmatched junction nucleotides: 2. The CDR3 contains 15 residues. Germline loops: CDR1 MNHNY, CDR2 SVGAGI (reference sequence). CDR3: CASSYRDRGNNEQFF. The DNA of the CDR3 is TGTGCCAGCAGTTACAGGGACAGGGGGAACAATGAGCAGTTCTTC.

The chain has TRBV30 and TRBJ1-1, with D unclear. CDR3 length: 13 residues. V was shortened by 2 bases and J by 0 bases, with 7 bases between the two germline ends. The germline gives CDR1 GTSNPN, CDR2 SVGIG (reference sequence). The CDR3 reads CAWSSTLNTEAFF. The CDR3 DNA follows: TGTGCCTGGAGTTCCACATTGAACACTGAAGCTTTCTTT. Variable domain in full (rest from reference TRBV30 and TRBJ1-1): SQTIHQWPATLVQPVGSPLSLECTVEGTSNPNLYWYRQAAGRGLQLLFYSVGIGQISSEVPQNLSASRPQDRQFILSSKKLLLSDSGFYLCAWSSTLNTEAFFGQGTRLTVV.

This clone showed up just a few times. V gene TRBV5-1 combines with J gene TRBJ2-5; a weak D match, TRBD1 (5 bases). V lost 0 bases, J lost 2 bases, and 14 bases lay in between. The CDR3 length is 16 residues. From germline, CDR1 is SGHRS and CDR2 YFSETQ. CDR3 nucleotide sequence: TGCGCCAGCAGCTTGGGGACACATTCCGTTCAAGAGACCCAGTACTTC. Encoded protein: CASSLGTHSVQETQYF.

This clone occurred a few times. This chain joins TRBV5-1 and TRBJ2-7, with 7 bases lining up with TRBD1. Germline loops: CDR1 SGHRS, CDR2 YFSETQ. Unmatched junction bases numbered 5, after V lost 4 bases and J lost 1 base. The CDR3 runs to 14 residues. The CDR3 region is CASSLGQSSYEQYF. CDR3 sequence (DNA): TGCGCCAGCAGCCTGGGACAGTCGTCCTACGAGCAGTACTTC.

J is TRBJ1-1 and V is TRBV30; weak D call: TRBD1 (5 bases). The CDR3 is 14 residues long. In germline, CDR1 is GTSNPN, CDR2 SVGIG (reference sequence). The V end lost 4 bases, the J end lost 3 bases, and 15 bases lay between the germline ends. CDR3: CAWNPQGRYTEAFF. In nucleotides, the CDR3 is TGTGCCTGGAATCCGCAGGGCCGGTACACTGAAGCTTTCTTT.

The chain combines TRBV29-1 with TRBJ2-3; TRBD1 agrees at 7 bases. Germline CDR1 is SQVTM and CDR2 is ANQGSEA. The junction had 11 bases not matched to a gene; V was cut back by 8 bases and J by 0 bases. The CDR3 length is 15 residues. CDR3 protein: CSIWDRHSSTDTQYF. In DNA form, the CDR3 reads TGCAGCATTTGGGACAGACACTCTAGCACAGATACGCAGTATTTT.

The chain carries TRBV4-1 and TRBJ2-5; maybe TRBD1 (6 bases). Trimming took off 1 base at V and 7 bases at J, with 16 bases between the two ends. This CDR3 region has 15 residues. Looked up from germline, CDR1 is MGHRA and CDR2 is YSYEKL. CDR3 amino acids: CASSQVAQGAGTQYF. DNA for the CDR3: TGCGCCAGCAGCCAAGTCGCACAGGGCGCGGGGACCCAGTACTTC.

This CDR3 reads CASSEGGTTNEKLFF. The CDR3 DNA reads as TGTGCCAGCTCCGAGGGGGGGACAACTAATGAAAAACTGTTTTTT. The chain couples TRBV28 to TRBJ1-4; D perhaps matches TRBD1 (6 bases). Germline loops: CDR1 MDHEN, CDR2 SYDVKM. The CDR3 totals 15 residues. Trimming cost V 8 bases and J 0 bases, with 13 bases left between them.

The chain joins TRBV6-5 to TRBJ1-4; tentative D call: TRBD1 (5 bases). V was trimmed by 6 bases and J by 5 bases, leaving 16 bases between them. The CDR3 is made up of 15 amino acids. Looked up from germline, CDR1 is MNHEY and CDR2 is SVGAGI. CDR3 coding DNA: TGTGCCAGCAGCTCAGACAGCCCCCTAAATGAAAAACTGTTTTTT. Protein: CASSSDSPLNEKLFF.

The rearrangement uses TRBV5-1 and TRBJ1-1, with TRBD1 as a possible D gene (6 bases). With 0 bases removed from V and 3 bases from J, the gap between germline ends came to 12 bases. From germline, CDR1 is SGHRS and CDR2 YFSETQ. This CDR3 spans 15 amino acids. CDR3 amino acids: CASSLAGDLDTEAFF. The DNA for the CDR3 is TGCGCCAGCAGCTTGGCAGGGGATTTAGACACTGAAGCTTTCTTT.

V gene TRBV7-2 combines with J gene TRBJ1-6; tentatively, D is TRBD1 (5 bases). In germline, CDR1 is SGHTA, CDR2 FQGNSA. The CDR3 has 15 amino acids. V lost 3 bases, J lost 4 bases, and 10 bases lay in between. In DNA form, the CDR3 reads TGTGCCAGCAGCTTCAGGGCAGCGTATAATTCACCCCTCCACTTT. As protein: CASSFRAAYNSPLHF. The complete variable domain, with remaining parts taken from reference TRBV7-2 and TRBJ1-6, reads GAGVSQSPSNKVTEKGKDVELRCDPISGHTALYWYRQSLGQGLEFLIYFQGNSAPDKSGLPSDRFSAERTGGSVSTLTIQRTQQEDSAVYLCASSFRAAYNSPLHFGNGTRLTVT.

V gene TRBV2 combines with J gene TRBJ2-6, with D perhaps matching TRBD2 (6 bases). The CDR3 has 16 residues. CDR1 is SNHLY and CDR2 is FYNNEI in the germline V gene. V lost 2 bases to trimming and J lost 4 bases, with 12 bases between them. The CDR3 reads CASSEFSGRGANVLTF. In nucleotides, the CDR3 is TGTGCCAGCAGTGAATTTTCAGGGAGGGGGGCCAACGTCCTGACTTTC.

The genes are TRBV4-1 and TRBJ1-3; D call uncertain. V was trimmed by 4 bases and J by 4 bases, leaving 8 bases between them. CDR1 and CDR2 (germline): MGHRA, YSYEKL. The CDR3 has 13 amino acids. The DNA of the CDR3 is TGCGCCAGCAGCCTCGGGTCCGGAAACACCATATATTTT. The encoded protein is CASSLGSGNTIYF.

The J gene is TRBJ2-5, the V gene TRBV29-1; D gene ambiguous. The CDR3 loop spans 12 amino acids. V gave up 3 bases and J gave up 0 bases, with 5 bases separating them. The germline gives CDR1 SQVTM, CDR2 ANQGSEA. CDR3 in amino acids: CSVDEYQETQYF. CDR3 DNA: TGCAGCGTTGATGAGTACCAAGAGACCCAGTACTTC.

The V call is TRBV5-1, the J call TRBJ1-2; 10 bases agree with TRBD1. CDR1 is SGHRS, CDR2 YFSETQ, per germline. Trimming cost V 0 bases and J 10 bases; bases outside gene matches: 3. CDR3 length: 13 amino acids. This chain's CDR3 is CASSLAGTGDYTF. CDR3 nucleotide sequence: TGCGCCAGCAGCTTGGCTGGGACAGGGGACTACACCTTC.

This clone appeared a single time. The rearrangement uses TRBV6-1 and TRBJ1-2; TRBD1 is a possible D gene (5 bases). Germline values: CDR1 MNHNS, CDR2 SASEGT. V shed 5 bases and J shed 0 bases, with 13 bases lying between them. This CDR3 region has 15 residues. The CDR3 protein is CASSPSRAANYGYTF. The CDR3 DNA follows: TGTGCCAGCAGTCCAAGCAGGGCCGCTAACTATGGCTACACCTTC.